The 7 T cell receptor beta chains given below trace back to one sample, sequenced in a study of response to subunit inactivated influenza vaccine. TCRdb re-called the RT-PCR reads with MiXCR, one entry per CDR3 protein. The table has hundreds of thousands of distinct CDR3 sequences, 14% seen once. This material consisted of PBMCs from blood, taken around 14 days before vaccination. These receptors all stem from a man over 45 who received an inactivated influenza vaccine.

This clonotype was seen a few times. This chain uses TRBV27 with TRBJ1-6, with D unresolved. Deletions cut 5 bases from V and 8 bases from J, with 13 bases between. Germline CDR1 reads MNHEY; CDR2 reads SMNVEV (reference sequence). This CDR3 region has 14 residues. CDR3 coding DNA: TGTGCCAGCAGTCAAACGGGGATCCATTCACCCCTCCACTTT. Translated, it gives CASSQTGIHSPLHF.

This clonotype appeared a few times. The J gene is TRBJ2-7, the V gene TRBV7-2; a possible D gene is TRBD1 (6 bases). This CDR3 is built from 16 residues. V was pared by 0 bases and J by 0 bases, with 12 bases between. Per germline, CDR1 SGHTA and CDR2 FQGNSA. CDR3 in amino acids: CASSLAGWTVSYEQYF. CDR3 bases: TGTGCCAGCAGCTTAGCAGGATGGACAGTCTCCTACGAGCAGTACTTC.

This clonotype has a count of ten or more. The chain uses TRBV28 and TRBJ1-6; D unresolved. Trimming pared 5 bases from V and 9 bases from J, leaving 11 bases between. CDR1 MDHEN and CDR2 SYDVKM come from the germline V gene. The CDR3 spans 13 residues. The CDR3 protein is CASSPRYGSPLHF. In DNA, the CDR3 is TGTGCCAGCAGTCCCCGTTATGGTTCACCCCTCCACTTT.

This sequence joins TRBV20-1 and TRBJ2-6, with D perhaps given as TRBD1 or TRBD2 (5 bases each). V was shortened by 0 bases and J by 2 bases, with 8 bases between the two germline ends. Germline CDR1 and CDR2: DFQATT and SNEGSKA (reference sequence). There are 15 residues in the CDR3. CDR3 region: CSARDQGPGANVLTF. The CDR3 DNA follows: TGCAGTGCTAGAGATCAGGGACCTGGGGCCAACGTCCTGACTTTC.

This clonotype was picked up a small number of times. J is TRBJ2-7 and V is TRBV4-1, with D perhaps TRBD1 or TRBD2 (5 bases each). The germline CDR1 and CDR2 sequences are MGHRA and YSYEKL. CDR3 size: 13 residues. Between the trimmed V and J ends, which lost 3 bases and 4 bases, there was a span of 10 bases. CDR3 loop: CASSQGPRYEQYF. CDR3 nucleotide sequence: TGCGCCAGCAGCCAGGGACCGAGGTACGAGCAGTACTTC.

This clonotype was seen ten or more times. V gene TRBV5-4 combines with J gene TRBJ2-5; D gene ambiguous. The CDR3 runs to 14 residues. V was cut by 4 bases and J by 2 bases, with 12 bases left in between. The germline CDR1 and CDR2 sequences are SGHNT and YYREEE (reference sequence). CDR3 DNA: TGTGCCAGCAGCCTTGGAGTGGAGCAAGAGACCCAGTACTTC. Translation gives CASSLGVEQETQYF.

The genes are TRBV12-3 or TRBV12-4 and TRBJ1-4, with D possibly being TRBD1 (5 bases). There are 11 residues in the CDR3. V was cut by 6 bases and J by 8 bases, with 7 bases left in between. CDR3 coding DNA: TGTGCCAGCAGCCGACAGGAAAAACTGTTTTTT. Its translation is CASSRQEKLFF.